The rows below give T cell receptor beta chains drawn from one sample of a study of cytomegalovirus exposure and HLA in healthy donors. Measured with immunoSEQ multiplex PCR; TCRdb has only the in-frame clones, and not every one. The sample has roughly 100,000 clones; approximately 72% are singletons. Sequenced material: PBMCs. The receptors were gathered from a man aged 25 to 40 in good health and CMV-seronegative. Each CDR3 is given with its conserved first and last residue. The D gene is left open where the match is weak. Size values are once, few and many counts, or a class for expanded clones, and some rows have none.

J gene	V gene	clone size	CDR3 length	D gene	CDR3 protein	CDR3 DNA
TRBJ1-1	TRBV15	.	13	.	CATSIITGIEAFF	TGTGCCACCAGCATTATAACAGGGATTGAAGCTTTCTTT
TRBJ2-5	TRBV19	.	16	TRBD1	CASSPTTTGGAETQYF	TGTGCCAGTAGTCCCACCACTACAGGGGGCGCCGAGACCCAGTACTTC
TRBJ2-4	TRBV15	.	14	TRBD1	CATSRVGQGYIQYF	TGTGCCACCAGCAGAGTGGGACAGGGGTACATTCAGTACTTC
TRBJ1-3	TRBV7-2	.	15	.	CASSPMFGGGNTIYF	TGTGCCAGCAGCCCGATGTTCGGGGGAGGAAACACCATATATTTT
TRBJ2-3	TRBV7-9	.	14	.	CASSLLQVTDTQYF	TGTGCCAGCAGCTTATTACAGGTAACAGATACGCAGTATTTT
TRBJ2-1	TRBV19	once	16	TRBD2	CASSIVSGTLGNEQFF	TGTGCCAGTAGTATAGTTAGCGGGACGCTAGGAAATGAGCAGTTCTTC
TRBJ2-7	TRBV29-1	once	14	.	CSVGPGVGAYEQYF	TGCAGCGTTGGCCCGGGAGTGGGAGCCTACGAGCAGTACTTC
TRBJ2-1	TRBV29-1	.	12	TRBD2	CSVGGGYNEQFF	TGCAGCGTCGGCGGGGGCTACAATGAGCAGTTCTTC
TRBJ1-2	TRBV9	.	13	.	CASSAGPVDGYTF	TGTGCCAGCAGCGCAGGCCCAGTTGATGGCTACACCTTC
TRBJ2-2	TRBV7-2	.	14	.	CASSRTGGTGELFF	TGTGCCAGCAGCCGGACCGGGGGTACCGGGGAGCTGTTTTTT
TRBJ2-1	TRBV2	.	11	.	CASSSRAEQFF	TGTGCCAGCAGTTCCCGCGCTGAGCAGTTCTTC
TRBJ1-1	TRBV15	.	13	.	CATSREGPEKAFF	TGTGCCACCAGCAGAGAGGGCCCCGAGAAGGCTTTCTTT
TRBJ2-5	TRBV2	.	13	.	CASSGVGQSAQYF	TGTGCCAGCAGCGGTGTGGGGCAGTCTGCCCAGTACTTC
TRBJ2-1	TRBV11-2	.	17	.	CASSFETGLHYNNEQFF	TGTGCCAGCAGCTTTGAAACAGGCCTCCATTATAACAATGAGCAGTTCTTC
TRBJ2-7	TRBV5-4	.	14	TRBD1	CASSLAGGSYEQYF	TGTGCCAGCAGCTTGGCAGGGGGATCTTACGAGCAGTACTTC
TRBJ2-3	TRBV11-2	.	16	.	CASSLRGGDLTDTQYF	TGTGCCAGCAGCCTCCGTGGCGGGGACCTCACAGATACGCAGTATTTT
TRBJ1-1	TRBV11-3	few	13	.	CASSLTGKSEAFF	TGTGCCAGCAGCTTAACAGGGAAGTCTGAAGCTTTCTTT
TRBJ2-2	TRBV5-8	few	12	.	CASPQATGELFF	TGTGCCAGCCCGCAGGCCACCGGGGAGCTGTTTTTT
TRBJ1-4	TRBV6-1	.	13	.	CASTNSLNEKLFF	TGTGCCAGCACAAACAGCCTTAATGAAAAACTGTTTTTT
TRBJ2-7	TRBV11-2	.	18	TRBD2	CASSFSLGLAGFSYEQYF	TGTGCCAGCAGCTTCTCCCTTGGACTAGCGGGATTCTCCTACGAGCAGTACTTC
TRBJ1-6	TRBV5-1	.	18	.	CASSSEQGLSSYNSPLHF	TGCGCCAGCAGCTCAGAGCAGGGATTAAGCTCCTATAATTCACCCCTCCACTTT
TRBJ2-3	TRBV28	.	16	.	CASSLGGASRTDTQYF	TGTGCCAGCAGTTTAGGGGGGGCTAGTCGCACAGATACGCAGTATTTT
TRBJ2-7	TRBV6-5	.	15	.	CASSVAGQPDYEQYF	TGTGCCAGCAGTGTCGCGGGACAGCCCGACTACGAGCAGTACTTC
TRBJ2-7	TRBV29-1	.	12	.	CSVGTVTYEQYF	TGCAGCGTTGGGACAGTGACCTACGAGCAGTACTTC
TRBJ2-1	TRBV5-1	.	16	.	CASSTDSGVGGHEQFF	TGCGCCAGCAGCACGGATAGCGGAGTTGGCGGCCATGAGCAGTTCTTC
TRBJ2-3	TRBV10-3	once	19	TRBD2	CAIRPGLAGRGGWTDTQYF	TGTGCCATCAGGCCCGGACTAGCGGGAAGGGGGGGATGGACAGATACGCAGTATTTT
TRBJ1-2	TRBV7-2	.	16	.	CASSFGGAGLNYGYTF	TGTGCCAGCAGCTTTGGTGGTGCAGGGCTGAACTATGGCTACACCTTC
TRBJ2-2	TRBV13	.	16	.	CASSLFGGTNTGELFF	TGTGCCAGCAGCTTATTTGGCGGGACGAACACCGGGGAGCTGTTTTTT
TRBJ2-5	TRBV29-1	.	13	TRBD2	CSGGGRTQETQYF	TGCAGCGGAGGCGGGAGAACACAAGAGACCCAGTACTTC
TRBJ1-2	TRBV6-5	.	14	TRBD1	CASSPDRVVGGYTF	TGTGCCAGCAGCCCAGACAGGGTGGTTGGTGGCTACACCTTC